The TCR beta chain described here comes from a study of shared clonotypes between healthy human individuals. The V end lost 2 bases, the J end lost 12 bases, and 16 bases lay between the germline ends. The V gene's germline CDR1 is SGHDN and CDR2 FVKESK. CDR3 length equals 13 residues. Sequencing used immunoSEQ multiplex PCR; TCRdb keeps in-frame clones, though not all of them. This repertoire shows roughly 520,000 clones, more than 95% found once; its top ten account for around 0.066%. The TCR originated in a woman between 25 and 40 years old in good health. The material sequenced was naive CD4+ T cells sorted from blood. The subset was: CD45RA+ positively selected. The chain couples TRBV14 to TRBJ1-1, with a possible D match to TRBD1 (5 bases). CDR3 sequence: CASSQKRDGKTFF. In DNA, the CDR3 is TGTGCCAGCAGCCAAAAACGGGACGGTAAAACTTTCTTT.